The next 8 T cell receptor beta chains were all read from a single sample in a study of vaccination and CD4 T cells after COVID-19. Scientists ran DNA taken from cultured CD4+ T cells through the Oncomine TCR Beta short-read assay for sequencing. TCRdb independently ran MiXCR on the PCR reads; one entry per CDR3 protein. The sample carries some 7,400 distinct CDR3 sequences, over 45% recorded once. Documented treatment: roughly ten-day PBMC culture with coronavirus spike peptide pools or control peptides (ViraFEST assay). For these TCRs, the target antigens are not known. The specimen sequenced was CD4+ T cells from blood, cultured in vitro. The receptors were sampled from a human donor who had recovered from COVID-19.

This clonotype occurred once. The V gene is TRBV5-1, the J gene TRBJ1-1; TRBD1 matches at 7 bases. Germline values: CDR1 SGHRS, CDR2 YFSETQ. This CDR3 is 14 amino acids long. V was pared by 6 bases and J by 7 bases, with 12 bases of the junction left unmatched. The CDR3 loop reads CASTLTGVMSEAFF. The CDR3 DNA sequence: TGCGCCAGCACACTTACAGGGGTGATGAGTGAAGCTTTCTTT.

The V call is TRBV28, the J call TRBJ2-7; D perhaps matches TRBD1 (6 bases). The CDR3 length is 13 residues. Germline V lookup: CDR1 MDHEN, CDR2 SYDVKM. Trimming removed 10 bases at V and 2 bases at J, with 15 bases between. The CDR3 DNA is TGTGCCACCTCCGGGACACCAACCTACGAGCAGTACTTC. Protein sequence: CATSGTPTYEQYF.

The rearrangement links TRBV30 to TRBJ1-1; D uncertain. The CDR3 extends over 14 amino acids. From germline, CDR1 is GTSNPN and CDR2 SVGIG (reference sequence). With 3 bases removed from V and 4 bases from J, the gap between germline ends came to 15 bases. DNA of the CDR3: TGTGCCTGGAGCAAGGACGGGTTTGGCACTGAAGCTTTCTTT. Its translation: CAWSKDGFGTEAFF.

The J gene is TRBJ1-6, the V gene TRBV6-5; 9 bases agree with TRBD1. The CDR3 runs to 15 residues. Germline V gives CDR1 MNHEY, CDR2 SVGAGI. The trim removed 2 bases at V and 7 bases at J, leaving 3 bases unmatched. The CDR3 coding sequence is TGTGCCAGCAGTTACGCACAGGGGGCGAATTCACCCCTCCACTTT. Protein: CASSYAQGANSPLHF.

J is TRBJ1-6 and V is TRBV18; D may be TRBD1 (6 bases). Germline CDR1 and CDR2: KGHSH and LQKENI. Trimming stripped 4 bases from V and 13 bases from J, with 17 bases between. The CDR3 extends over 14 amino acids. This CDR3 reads CASSLDSRGGPLHF. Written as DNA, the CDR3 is TGTGCCAGCTCACTGGACAGCCGCGGAGGGCCCCTCCACTTT.

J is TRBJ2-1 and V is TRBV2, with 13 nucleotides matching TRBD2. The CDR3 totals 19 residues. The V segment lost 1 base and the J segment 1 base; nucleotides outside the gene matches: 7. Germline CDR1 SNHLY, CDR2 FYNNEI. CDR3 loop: CASSEGRLAGGLSYNEQFF. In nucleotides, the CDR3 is TGTGCCAGCAGTGAAGGGCGACTAGCGGGGGGCCTTTCCTACAATGAGCAGTTCTTC.

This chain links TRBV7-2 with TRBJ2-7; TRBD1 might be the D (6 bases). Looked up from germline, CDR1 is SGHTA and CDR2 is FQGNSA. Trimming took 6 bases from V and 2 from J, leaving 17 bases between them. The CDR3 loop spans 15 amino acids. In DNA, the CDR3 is TGTGCCAGCAGTATTAGGGCAGGGGTCCCCTACGAGCAGTACTTC. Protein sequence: CASSIRAGVPYEQYF.

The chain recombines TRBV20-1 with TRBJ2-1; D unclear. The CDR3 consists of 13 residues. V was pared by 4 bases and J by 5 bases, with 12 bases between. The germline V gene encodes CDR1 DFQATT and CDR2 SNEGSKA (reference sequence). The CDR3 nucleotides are TGCAGTGCTATTTCCGGAGTGAACAATGAGCAGTTCTTC. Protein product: CSAISGVNNEQFF.